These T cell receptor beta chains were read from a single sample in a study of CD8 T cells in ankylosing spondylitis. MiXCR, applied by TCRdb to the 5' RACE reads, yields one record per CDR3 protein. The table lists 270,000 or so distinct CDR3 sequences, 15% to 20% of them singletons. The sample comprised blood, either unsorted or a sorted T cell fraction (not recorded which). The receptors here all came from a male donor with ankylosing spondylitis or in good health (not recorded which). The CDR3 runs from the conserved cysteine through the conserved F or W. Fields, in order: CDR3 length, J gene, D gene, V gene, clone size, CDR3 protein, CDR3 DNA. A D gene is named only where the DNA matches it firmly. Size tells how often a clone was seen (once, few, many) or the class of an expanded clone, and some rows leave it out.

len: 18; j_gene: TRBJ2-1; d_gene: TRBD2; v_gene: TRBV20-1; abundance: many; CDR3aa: CSVMKTGLAGITYNEQFF; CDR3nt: TGCAGTGTTATGAAGACAGGACTAGCGGGTATAACCTACAATGAGCAGTTCTTC
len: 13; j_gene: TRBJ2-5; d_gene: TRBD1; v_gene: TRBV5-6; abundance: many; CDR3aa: CASSLGGEETQYF; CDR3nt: TGTGCCAGCAGTTTAGGGGGCGAAGAGACCCAGTACTTC
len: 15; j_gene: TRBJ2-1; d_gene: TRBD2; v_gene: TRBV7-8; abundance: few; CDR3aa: CASSKKDTSGNEQFF; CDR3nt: TGTGCCAGCAGCAAAAAAGACACTAGCGGGAATGAGCAGTTCTTC
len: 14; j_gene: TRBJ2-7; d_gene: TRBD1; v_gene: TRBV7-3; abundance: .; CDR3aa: CASSSGQGINEQYF; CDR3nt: TGTGCCAGCAGCTCCGGACAGGGGATCAACGAGCAGTACTTC
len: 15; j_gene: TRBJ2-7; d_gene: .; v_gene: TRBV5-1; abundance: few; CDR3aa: CASSLFGGGHYEQYF; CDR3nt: TGCGCCAGCAGCTTGTTTGGGGGGGGGCACTACGAGCAGTACTTC
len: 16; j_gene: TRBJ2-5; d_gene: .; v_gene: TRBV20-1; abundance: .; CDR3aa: CSALLPIDRPSGTQYF; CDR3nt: TGCAGTGCTCTTCTCCCAATCGACAGGCCGAGTGGGACCCAGTACTTC
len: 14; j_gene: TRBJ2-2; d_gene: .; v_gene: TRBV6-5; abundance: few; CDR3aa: CASSYSEYTGELFF; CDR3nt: TGTGCCAGCAGTTACTCTGAATACACCGGGGAGCTGTTTTTT
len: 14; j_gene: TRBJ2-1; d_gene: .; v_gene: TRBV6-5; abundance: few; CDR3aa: CASSYFKQGGEQFF; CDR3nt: TGTGCCAGCAGTTACTTCAAGCAGGGCGGTGAGCAGTTCTTC
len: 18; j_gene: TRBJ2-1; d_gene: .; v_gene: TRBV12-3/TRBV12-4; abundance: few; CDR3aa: CASSPDFGHSSSYNEQFF; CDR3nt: TGTGCCAGCAGTCCAGACTTCGGCCACTCCAGCTCCTACAATGAGCAGTTCTTC
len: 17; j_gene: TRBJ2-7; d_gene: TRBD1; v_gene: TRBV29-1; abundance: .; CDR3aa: CSVESGTGGVGTYEQYF; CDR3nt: TGCAGCGTTGAATCGGGGACAGGGGGCGTAGGAACCTACGAGCAGTACTTC
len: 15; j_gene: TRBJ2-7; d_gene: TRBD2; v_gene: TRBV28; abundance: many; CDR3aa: CASSSGTSGIYEQYF; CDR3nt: TGTGCCAGCAGTTCCGGGACTAGCGGGATCTACGAGCAGTACTTC
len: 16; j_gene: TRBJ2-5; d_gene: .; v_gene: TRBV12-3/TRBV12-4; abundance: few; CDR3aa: CASSLAAGGPQETQYF; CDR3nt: TGTGCCAGCAGTTTAGCGGCAGGGGGGCCCCAAGAGACCCAGTACTTC
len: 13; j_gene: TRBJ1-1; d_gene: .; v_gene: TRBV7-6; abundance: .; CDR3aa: CASSSATHTEAFF; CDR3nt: TGTGCCAGCAGCTCGGCAACTCACACTGAAGCTTTCTTT
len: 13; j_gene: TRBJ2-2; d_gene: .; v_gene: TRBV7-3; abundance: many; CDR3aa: CASSPTVAGELFF; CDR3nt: TGTGCCAGCAGCCCTACTGTCGCCGGGGAGCTGTTTTTT
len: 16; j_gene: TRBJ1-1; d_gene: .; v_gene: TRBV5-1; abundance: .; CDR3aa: CASSLLEVEWATEAFF; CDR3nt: TGCGCCAGCAGCTTATTGGAGGTAGAGTGGGCCACTGAAGCTTTCTTT
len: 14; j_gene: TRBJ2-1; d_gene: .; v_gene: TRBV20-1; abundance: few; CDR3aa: CSASGRVGGNEQFF; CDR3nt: TGCAGTGCTAGTGGAAGAGTCGGTGGGAATGAGCAGTTCTTC
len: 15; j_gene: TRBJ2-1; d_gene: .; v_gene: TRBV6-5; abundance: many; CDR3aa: CASSYSADGYNEQFF; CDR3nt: TGTGCCAGCAGTTACTCGGCCGATGGCTACAATGAGCAGTTCTTC
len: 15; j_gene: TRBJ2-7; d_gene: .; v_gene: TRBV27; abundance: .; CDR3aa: CASRLAWGSHYEQYF; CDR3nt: TGTGCCAGCAGACTGGCGTGGGGCTCCCATTACGAGCAGTACTTC
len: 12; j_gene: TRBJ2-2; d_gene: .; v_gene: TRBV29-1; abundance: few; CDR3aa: CSVVGQTGELFF; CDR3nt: TGCAGCGTTGTAGGACAGACCGGGGAGCTGTTTTTT
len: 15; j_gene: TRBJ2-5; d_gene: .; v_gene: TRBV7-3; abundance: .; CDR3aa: CASSLVLGAGETQYF; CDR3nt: TGTGCCAGCAGCTTAGTTCTGGGGGCCGGAGAGACCCAGTACTTC
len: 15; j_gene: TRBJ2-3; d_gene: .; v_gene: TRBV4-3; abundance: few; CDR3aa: CASSQAEGAADTQYF; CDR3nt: TGCGCCAGCAGCCAAGCCGAAGGCGCGGCAGATACGCAGTATTTT
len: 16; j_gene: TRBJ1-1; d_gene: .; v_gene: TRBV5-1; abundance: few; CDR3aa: CASSLLYRVKDTEAFF; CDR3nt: TGCGCCAGCAGCTTGCTATACAGGGTAAAGGACACTGAAGCTTTCTTT
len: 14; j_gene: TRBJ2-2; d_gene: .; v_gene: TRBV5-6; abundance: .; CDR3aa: CASSLVRGSGELFF; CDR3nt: TGTGCCAGCAGCTTGGTTCGTGGTTCCGGGGAGCTGTTTTTT
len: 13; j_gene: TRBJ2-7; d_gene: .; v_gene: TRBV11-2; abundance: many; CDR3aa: CASSFGDPYEQYF; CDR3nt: TGTGCCAGCAGCTTCGGCGATCCCTACGAGCAGTACTTC
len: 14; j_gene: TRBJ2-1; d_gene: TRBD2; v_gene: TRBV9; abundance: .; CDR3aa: CASSVSGLAGEQFF; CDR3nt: TGTGCCAGCAGCGTCTCGGGACTAGCGGGTGAGCAGTTCTTC
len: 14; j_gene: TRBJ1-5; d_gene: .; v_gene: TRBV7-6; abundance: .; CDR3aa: CASSLDGGRQPQHF; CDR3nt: TGTGCCAGCAGCTTAGATGGAGGGAGGCAGCCCCAGCATTTT
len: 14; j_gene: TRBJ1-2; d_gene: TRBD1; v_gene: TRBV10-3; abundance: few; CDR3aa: CAISDPDRGHGYTF; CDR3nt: TGTGCCATCAGTGACCCAGACAGGGGGCATGGCTACACCTTC
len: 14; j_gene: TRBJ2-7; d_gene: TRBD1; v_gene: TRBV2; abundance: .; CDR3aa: CASIVTGSSYEQYF; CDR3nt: TGTGCCAGCATTGTGACAGGGAGCTCCTACGAGCAGTACTTC
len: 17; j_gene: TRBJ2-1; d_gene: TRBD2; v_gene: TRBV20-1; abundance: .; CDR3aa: CSARDITSGSFRNEQFF; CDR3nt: TGCAGTGCTAGAGATATTACTAGCGGGAGCTTTAGGAATGAGCAGTTCTTC
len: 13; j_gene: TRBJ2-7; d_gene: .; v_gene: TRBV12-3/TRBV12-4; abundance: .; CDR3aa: CASSLFGSDEQYF; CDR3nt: TGTGCCAGCAGTTTATTCGGGAGCGACGAGCAGTACTTC
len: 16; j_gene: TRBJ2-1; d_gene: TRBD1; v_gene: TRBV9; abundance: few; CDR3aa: CASSVVDRPPPQGQFF; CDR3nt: TGTGCCAGCAGCGTAGTGGACAGGCCCCCCCCACAAGGGCAGTTCTTC
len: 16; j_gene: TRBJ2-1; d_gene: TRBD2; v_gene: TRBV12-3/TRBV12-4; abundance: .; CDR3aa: CASRSTGLSFYNEQFF; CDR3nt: TGTGCCAGCAGATCAACGGGACTATCCTTCTACAATGAGCAGTTCTTC
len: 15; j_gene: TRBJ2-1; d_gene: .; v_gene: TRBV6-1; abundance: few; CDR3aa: CASSEDAGQGNEQFF; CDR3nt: TGTGCCAGCAGTGAAGATGCGGGGCAGGGCAATGAGCAGTTCTTC
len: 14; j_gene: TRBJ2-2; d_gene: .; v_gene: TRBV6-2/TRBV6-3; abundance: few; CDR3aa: CASSFPGATGELFF; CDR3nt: TGTGCCAGCAGTTTTCCAGGGGCCACCGGGGAGCTGTTTTTT
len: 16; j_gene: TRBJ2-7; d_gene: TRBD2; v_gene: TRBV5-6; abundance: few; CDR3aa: CASSPAPGLVPYEQYF; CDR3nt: TGTGCCAGCAGCCCCGCACCGGGACTAGTCCCCTACGAGCAGTACTTC
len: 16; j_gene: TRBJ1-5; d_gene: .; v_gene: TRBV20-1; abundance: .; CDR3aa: CSASPGGAFSNQPQHF; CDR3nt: TGCAGTGCTAGTCCGGGGGGGGCTTTTAGCAATCAGCCCCAGCATTTT
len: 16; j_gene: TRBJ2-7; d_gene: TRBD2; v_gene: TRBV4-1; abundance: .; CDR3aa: CASSQVVAGGLDEQYF; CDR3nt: TGCGCCAGCAGCCAGGTGGTAGCGGGAGGGCTGGACGAGCAGTACTTC
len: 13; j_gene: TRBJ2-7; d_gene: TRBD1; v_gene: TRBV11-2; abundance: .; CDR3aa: CASSYPDRWEQYF; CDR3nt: TGTGCCAGCAGCTACCCGGACAGGTGGGAGCAGTACTTC
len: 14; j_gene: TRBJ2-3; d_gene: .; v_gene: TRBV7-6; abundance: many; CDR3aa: CASSPTAEVDTQYF; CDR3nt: TGTGCCAGCAGCCCGACAGCTGAAGTAGATACGCAGTATTTT
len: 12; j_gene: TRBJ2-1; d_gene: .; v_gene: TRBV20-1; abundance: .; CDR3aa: CSAGGMEDEQFF; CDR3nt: TGCAGTGCTGGCGGGATGGAGGATGAGCAGTTCTTC
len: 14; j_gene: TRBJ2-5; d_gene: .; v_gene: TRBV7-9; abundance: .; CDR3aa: CASSRSGPFETQYF; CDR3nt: TGTGCCAGCAGTCGTTCCGGGCCTTTTGAAACCCAGTACTTC
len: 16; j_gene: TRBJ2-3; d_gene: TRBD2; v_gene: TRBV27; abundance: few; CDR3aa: CASSVRGLAPADTQYF; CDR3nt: TGTGCCAGCTCCGTACGGGGACTAGCGCCCGCAGATACGCAGTATTTT
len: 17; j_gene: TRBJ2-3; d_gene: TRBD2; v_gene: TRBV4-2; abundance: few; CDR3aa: CASSQDTASGSTDTQYF; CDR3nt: TGTGCCAGCAGCCAAGATACGGCTAGCGGGTCCACAGATACGCAGTATTTT
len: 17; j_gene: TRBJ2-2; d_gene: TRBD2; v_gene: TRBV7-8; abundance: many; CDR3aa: CASSLERGRISTGELFF; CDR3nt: TGTGCCAGCAGCTTGGAGCGGGGACGGATTTCGACCGGGGAGCTGTTTTTT
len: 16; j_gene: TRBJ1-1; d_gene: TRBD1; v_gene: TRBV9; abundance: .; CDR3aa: CASSVGNGQAGTEAFF; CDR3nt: TGTGCCAGCAGCGTAGGCAACGGACAGGCGGGCACTGAAGCTTTCTTT
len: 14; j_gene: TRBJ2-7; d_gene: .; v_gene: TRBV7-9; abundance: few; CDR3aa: CASRPTGETYEQYF; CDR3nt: TGTGCCAGCAGGCCTACCGGGGAAACCTACGAGCAGTACTTC
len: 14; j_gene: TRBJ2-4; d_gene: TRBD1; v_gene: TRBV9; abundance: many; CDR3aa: CASSVDTGDDIQYF; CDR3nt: TGTGCCAGCAGCGTAGACACAGGGGATGACATTCAGTACTTC
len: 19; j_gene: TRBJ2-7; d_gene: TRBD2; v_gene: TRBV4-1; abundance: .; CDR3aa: CASSQEGPLAGGRIYEQYF; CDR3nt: TGCGCCAGCAGCCAAGAGGGGCCGCTGGCGGGGGGCCGGATCTACGAGCAGTACTTC
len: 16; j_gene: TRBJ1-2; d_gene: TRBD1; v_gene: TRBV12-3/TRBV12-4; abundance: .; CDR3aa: CASSRDSGQGALGYTF; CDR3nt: TGTGCCAGCAGCCGCGACTCGGGACAGGGGGCGCTTGGCTACACCTTC
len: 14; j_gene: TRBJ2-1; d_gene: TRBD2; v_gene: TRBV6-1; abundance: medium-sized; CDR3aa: CASSPGLDYNEQFF; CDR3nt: TGTGCCAGCAGTCCAGGACTAGATTACAATGAGCAGTTCTTC
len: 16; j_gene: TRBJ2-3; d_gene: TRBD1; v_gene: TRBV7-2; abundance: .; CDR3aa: CASSLVTGHPADTQYF; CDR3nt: TGTGCCAGCAGCTTAGTGACAGGGCACCCGGCAGATACGCAGTATTTT
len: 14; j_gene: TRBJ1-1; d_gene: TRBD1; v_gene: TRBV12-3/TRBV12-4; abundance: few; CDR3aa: CASSPQGDSTEAFF; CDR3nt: TGTGCCAGCAGTCCCCAGGGGGACAGCACTGAAGCTTTCTTT
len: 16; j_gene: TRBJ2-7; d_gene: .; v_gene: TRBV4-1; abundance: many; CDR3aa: CASSPSSLRAPYEQYF; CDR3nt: TGCGCCAGCAGCCCAAGCTCCCTGAGAGCTCCATACGAGCAGTACTTC
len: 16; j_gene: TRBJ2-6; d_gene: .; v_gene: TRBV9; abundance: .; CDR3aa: CASSVDQVSGANVLTF; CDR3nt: TGTGCCAGCAGCGTAGATCAGGTCTCTGGGGCCAACGTCCTGACTTTC
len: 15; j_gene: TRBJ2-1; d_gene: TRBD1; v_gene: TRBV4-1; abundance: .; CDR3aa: CASSQVQGSYNEQFF; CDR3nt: TGCGCCAGCAGCCAGGTACAGGGGTCCTACAATGAGCAGTTCTTC
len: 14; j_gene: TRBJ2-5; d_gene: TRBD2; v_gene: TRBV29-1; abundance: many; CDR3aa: CSVIPLAEEETQYF; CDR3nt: TGCAGCGTCATCCCACTAGCGGAGGAAGAGACCCAGTACTTC